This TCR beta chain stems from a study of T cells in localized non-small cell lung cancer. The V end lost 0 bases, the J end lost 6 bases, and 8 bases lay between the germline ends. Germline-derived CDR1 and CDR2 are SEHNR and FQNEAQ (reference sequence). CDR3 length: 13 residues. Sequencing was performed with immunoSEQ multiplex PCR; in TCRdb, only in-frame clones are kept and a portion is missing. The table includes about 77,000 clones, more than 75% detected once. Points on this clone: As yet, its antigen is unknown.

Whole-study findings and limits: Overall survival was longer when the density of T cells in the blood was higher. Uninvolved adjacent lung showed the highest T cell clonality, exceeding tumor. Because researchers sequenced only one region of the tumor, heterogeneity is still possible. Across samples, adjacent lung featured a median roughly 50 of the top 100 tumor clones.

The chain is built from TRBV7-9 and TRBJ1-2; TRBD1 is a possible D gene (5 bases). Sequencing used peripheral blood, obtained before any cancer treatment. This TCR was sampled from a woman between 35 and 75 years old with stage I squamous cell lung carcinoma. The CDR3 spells CASSLAMGDGYTF. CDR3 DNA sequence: TGTGCCAGCAGCTTAGCGATGGGGGATGGCTACACCTTC. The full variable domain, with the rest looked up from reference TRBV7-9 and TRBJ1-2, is DTGVSQNPRHKITKRGQNVTFRCDPISEHNRLYWYRQTLGQGPEFLTYFQNEAQLEKSRLLSDRFSAERPKGSFSTLEIQRTEQGDSAMYLCASSLAMGDGYTFGSGTRLTVV.